These 31 T cell receptor beta chains share one sample of origin, sequenced in a study of human T cells and chemical hapten exposure. Regarding time point: pre-sensitization, week 0. The treatment denotes: therapeutic diphenylcyclopropenone sensitization with weekly scalp DPC. TCRdb re-derived calls from the RACE reads in MiXCR, one entry per CDR3 protein. This table has approximately 60,000 distinct CDR3 sequences, 9.9% appearing once. Material: whole blood, obtained in connection with sensitization to the hapten diphenylcyclopropenone (DPC). These receptors originate from a middle-aged man with alopecia areata. Some clones in this sample may be carry-over from other donors' samples.

The chain links TRBV28 to TRBJ2-4; D may be TRBD1 (6 bases). V was clipped by 6 bases and J by 9 bases, with 12 bases between them. CDR3 size: 12 residues. The germline V gene has CDR1 MDHEN and CDR2 SYDVKM. DNA for the CDR3: TGTGCCAGCAGCGGGGTAGGGGGCATTCAGTACTTC. It is translated as CASSGVGGIQYF. Drawing the rest from reference TRBV28 and TRBJ2-4, the complete variable domain is DVKVTQSSRYLVKRTGEKVFLECVQDMDHENMFWYRQDPGLGLRLIYFSYDVKMKEKGDIPEGYSVSREKKERFSLILESASTNQTSMYLCASSGVGGIQYFGAGTRLSVL.

This clonotype was seen a few times. The J gene is TRBJ2-2, the V gene TRBV9, with 7 bases fitting TRBD1. CDR3 length equals 14 residues. With 4 bases clipped from V and 5 bases from J, the junction kept 5 bases outside the gene matches. Germline CDR1 and CDR2: SGDLS and YYNGEE. CDR3 DNA sequence: TGTGCCAGCAGCATAGGACAGGCTACCGGGGAGCTGTTTTTT. Amino acids: CASSIGQATGELFF.

The chain combines TRBV7-9 with TRBJ2-4, with D possibly being TRBD1 or TRBD2 (5 bases each). This CDR3 is built from 15 residues. Germline assignment: CDR1 SEHNR and CDR2 FQNEAQ (reference sequence). V lost 1 base to trimming and J lost 1 base, with 8 bases between them. DNA for the CDR3: TGTGCCAGCAGCTTAGAGGGGACGGCCAAAAACATTCAGTACTTC. This gives the protein CASSLEGTAKNIQYF.

This clonotype was recorded many times. V usage is TRBV9 and J usage is TRBJ2-1; the match to TRBD1 covers 7 bases. This CDR3 comprises 15 residues. Germline lookup yields CDR1 SGDLS and CDR2 YYNGEE. With V trimmed by 0 bases and J by 5 bases, 5 bases remained unmatched. CDR3 DNA sequence: TGTGCCAGCAGCGTAGGGGGACAGTATAACAATGAGCAGTTCTTC. This gives the protein CASSVGGQYNNEQFF.

This clonotype was seen only a few times. One end of the junction varies from germline; a read error may be responsible. The DNA of the CDR3 is TGTGCCAGCAGTTTAAGACCTCACTCCCACGAGCAGTACTTC. It codes for CASSLRPHSHEQYF. The V gene is TRBV28, the J gene TRBJ2-7; D call uncertain. The CDR3 contains 14 residues. Per germline, CDR1 MDHEN and CDR2 SYDVKM. Using reference TRBV28 and TRBJ2-7 for the parts outside the CDR3, the full variable domain is DVKVTQSSRYLVKRTGEKVFLECVQDMDHENMFWYRQDPGLGLRLIYFSYDVKMKEKGDIPEGYSVSREKKERFSLILESASTNQTSMYLCASSLRPHSHEQYFGPGTRLTVT.

V and J are TRBV13 and TRBJ2-5, with D possibly called TRBD1 or TRBD2 (5 bases each). The germline V gene encodes CDR1 PRHDT and CDR2 FYEKMQ (reference sequence). Between the trimmed V and J ends, which lost 5 bases and 2 bases, there was a span of 12 bases. The CDR3 runs to 14 residues. CDR3 amino acids: CASSHRDRQETQYF. CDR3 nucleotides: TGTGCCAGCAGCCACCGGGACCGACAAGAGACCCAGTACTTC. The complete variable domain, with remaining parts taken from reference TRBV13 and TRBJ2-5, reads AAGVIQSPRHLIKEKRETATLKCYPIPRHDTVYWYQQGPGQDPQFLISFYEKMQSDKGSIPDRFSAQQFSDYHSELNMSSLELGDSALYFCASSHRDRQETQYFGPGTRLLVL.

This clonotype has ten or more counts. V is TRBV5-4 and J is TRBJ1-2, with D perhaps TRBD1 (6 bases). Trimming took 4 bases from V and 8 from J, leaving 21 bases between them. This CDR3 is 15 amino acids long. Germline V CDR1 and CDR2: SGHNT, YYREEE (reference sequence). CDR3 bases: TGTGCCAGCAGCGCAAAGGGGGTTGCGGGGAGAGGCTACACCTTC. Amino acid sequence: CASSAKGVAGRGYTF.

In this sample, this clonotype turned up many times. The CDR3 region has the DNA TGTGCCAGCAGTTACTCGGCAGGGAGTTTGGACAAGTTCTTC. Protein: CASSYSAGSLDKFF. This chain joins TRBV6-5 and TRBJ2-1; D is tentatively TRBD1 or TRBD2 (5 bases each). This CDR3 spans 14 amino acids. Trimming took 0 bases from V and 14 from J, leaving 17 bases between them. The germline V gene has CDR1 MNHEY and CDR2 SVGAGI.

This clonotype was recorded a few times. The genes are TRBV5-4 and TRBJ2-5; D tentatively fits TRBD1 or TRBD2 (5 bases each). The germline V gene encodes CDR1 SGHNT and CDR2 YYREEE (reference sequence). This CDR3 spans 14 amino acids. Trimming pared 3 bases from V and 5 bases from J, leaving 14 bases between. CDR3 sequence: CASSSPGTSETQYF. The CDR3, as DNA: TGTGCCAGCAGCTCACCAGGGACGTCGGAGACCCAGTACTTC.

The chain employs TRBV9 and TRBJ2-7; TRBD1 matches at 12 bases. The germline gives CDR1 SGDLS, CDR2 YYNGEE. Germline trimming cut 4 bases from V and 2 bases from J; bases unmatched to any gene: 7. The CDR3 has 16 residues. The CDR3 sequence: CASSPTGQGAPYEQYF. Here the CDR3 DNA reads TGTGCCAGCAGCCCGACGGGACAGGGGGCCCCCTACGAGCAGTACTTC.

This clonotype occurred a few times. The J gene is TRBJ2-1, the V gene TRBV5-6; the match to TRBD2 covers 8 bases. CDR3 length: 16 residues. The trim removed 1 base at V and 1 base at J, leaving 4 bases unmatched. Germline assignment: CDR1 SGHDT and CDR2 YYEEEE. The DNA of the CDR3 is TGTGCCAGCAGCTTGAAGACGGGAGGGTCCTACAATGAGCAGTTCTTC. As protein: CASSLKTGGSYNEQFF.

The chain combines TRBV20-1 with TRBJ1-1; possible D gene TRBD1, 5 bases. Trimming removed 3 bases at V and 10 bases at J, with 9 bases between. This CDR3 has 10 residues. Germline CDR1 DFQATT, CDR2 SNEGSKA (reference sequence). As DNA, the CDR3 is TGCAGTGCTAGGGGGGAATTAGCTTTCTTT. Protein sequence: CSARGELAFF.

This clonotype was found many times. The chain recombines TRBV6-2 or TRBV6-3 with TRBJ2-3; 13 bases are shared with TRBD2. Unmatched junction bases numbered 2, after V lost 8 bases and J lost 3 bases. Per germline, CDR1 MNHEY and CDR2 SVGEGT. The CDR3 covers 14 residues. CDR3 residues: CASRTSGSTDTQYF. The CDR3 bases are TGTGCCAGCCGGACTAGCGGGAGTACAGATACGCAGTATTTT.

Note on this clonotype: A much larger clone is a single base away; this may be a read error. The chain carries TRBV20-1 and TRBJ2-7; tentatively, D is TRBD2 (8 bases). Trimming stripped 0 bases from V and 3 bases from J, with 24 bases between. The germline gives CDR1 DFQATT, CDR2 SNEGSKA (reference sequence). The CDR3 has 18 residues. CDR3 amino acids: CSARDTGELAENLYEQYF. CDR3 sequence (DNA): TGCAGTGCTAGAGACACAGGGGAACTAGCGGAAAACCTCTACGAGCAGTACTTC.

Ten or more counts support this clonotype. The V call is TRBV12-3 or TRBV12-4, the J call TRBJ2-5; 7 nucleotides align to TRBD1. There are 15 residues in the CDR3. V was pared by 6 bases and J by 5 bases, with 12 bases of the junction left unmatched. This CDR3 is CASRGDRVRRETQYF. In DNA, the CDR3 is TGTGCCAGCAGGGGCGACAGGGTTCGGCGGGAGACCCAGTACTTC.

This clonotype was seen more than once but under ten times. V usage is TRBV6-1 and J usage is TRBJ2-2; D gene uncertain. The CDR3 extends over 14 amino acids. CDR1 and CDR2 (germline): MNHNS, SASEGT. The V gene lost 6 bases and the J gene lost 1 base, with 9 bases spanning the gap. The DNA of the CDR3 is TGTGCCAGCAGACTGGACGGGAACACCGGGGAGCTGTTTTTT. It yields the protein CASRLDGNTGELFF.

This rearrangement joins TRBV28 to TRBJ2-7; TRBD2 matches at 9 bases. The germline CDR1 and CDR2 sequences are MDHEN and SYDVKM. This CDR3 region has 16 residues. Trimming took 3 bases from V and 0 from J; bases not matched to a gene: 6. CDR3 sequence (DNA): TGTGCCAGCAGTTTTGTAAGCGGGAGGTCCTCCTACGAGCAGTACTTC. Residues: CASSFVSGRSSYEQYF.

The chain joins TRBV29-1 to TRBJ1-4; D is undetermined. CDR1 is SQVTM and CDR2 is ANQGSEA in the germline V gene. The V end lost 7 bases, the J end lost 7 bases, and 10 bases lay between the germline ends. CDR3 length: 11 residues. CDR3 residues: CSALLGEKLFF. The DNA of the CDR3 is TGCAGCGCCCTACTTGGTGAAAAACTGTTTTTT.

CDR3 sequence: CASSPTSSYEQYF. The CDR3 nucleotides read TGTGCCAGCTCGCCTACCTCTTCCTACGAGCAGTACTTC. The V call is TRBV18, the J call TRBJ2-7; D not certain. Trimming shortened V by 6 bases and J by 1 base, and 10 bases separated the two germline ends. Germline V CDR1 and CDR2: KGHSH, LQKENI. This CDR3 contains 13 residues.

The sample holds a few counts of this clonotype. This chain uses TRBV28 with TRBJ2-7; 9 nucleotides match TRBD2. The germline CDR1 and CDR2 sequences are MDHEN and SYDVKM. This CDR3 is built from 15 residues. V lost 5 bases and J lost 3; bases outside the gene matches: 8. This CDR3 is CASSAGGDQSYEQYF. DNA for the CDR3: TGTGCCAGCAGTGCGGGGGGGGACCAGAGCTACGAGCAGTACTTC.

The J gene is TRBJ2-1, the V gene TRBV14; D tentatively reads TRBD1 or TRBD2 (5 bases each). CDR1 is SGHDN and CDR2 is FVKESK in the germline V gene. The CDR3 runs to 19 residues. V lost 4 bases and J lost 2, with 24 bases in between. The CDR3 reads CASSPVRGRRSIAYNEQFF. CDR3 in DNA: TGTGCCAGCAGCCCCGTCCGGGGCCGTCGATCTATAGCCTACAATGAGCAGTTCTTC.

This chain uses TRBV20-1 with TRBJ1-5; the D gene is possibly TRBD1 (6 bases). Germline V CDR1 and CDR2: DFQATT, SNEGSKA (reference sequence). The CDR3 has 15 residues. The germline V and J ends were trimmed by 3 bases and 0 bases, with 12 bases remaining between them. This CDR3 is CSARGQGNSNQPQHF. In DNA form, the CDR3 reads TGCAGTGCTAGGGGGCAGGGGAATAGCAATCAGCCCCAGCATTTT.

This clonotype was detected many times. DNA of the CDR3: TGCAGTGCTAGAGACTTGACAGGGGGCCTCCCCACCGGGGAGCTGTTTTTT. Residues: CSARDLTGGLPTGELFF. The chain has TRBV20-1 and TRBJ2-2; 10 bases fit TRBD1. Losses at the gene ends were 0 bases for V and 4 bases for J; bases not matched to a gene: 8. Germline V gives CDR1 DFQATT, CDR2 SNEGSKA (reference sequence). The CDR3 consists of 17 residues.

The rearrangement links TRBV7-9 to TRBJ2-1; a possible D gene is TRBD2 (7 bases). The CDR3 runs 15 residues. Trimming stripped 10 bases from V and 1 base from J, with 17 bases between. Germline CDR1 SEHNR, CDR2 FQNEAQ (reference sequence). As DNA, the CDR3 is TGTGCCACTTCGCGGAGCGGGACATCCTACAATGAGCAGTTCTTC. Protein: CATSRSGTSYNEQFF.

This clonotype was seen repeatedly, ten times or more. This sequence joins TRBV4-1 and TRBJ2-7; 12 bases fit TRBD2. This CDR3 contains 16 residues. V shed 3 bases and J 2 bases; nucleotides not matched to a gene: 5. Germline CDR1 MGHRA, CDR2 YSYEKL. The CDR3 region is CASSHWTSGDPYEQYF. The DNA of the CDR3 is TGCGCCAGCAGCCACTGGACTAGCGGGGACCCCTACGAGCAGTACTTC.

The chain combines TRBV4-2 with TRBJ2-2; tentatively, D is TRBD1 (6 bases). This CDR3 contains 19 residues. V lost 1 base and J 0 bases, leaving 18 bases between the germline ends. CDR1 and CDR2 from the germline V gene are LGHNA and YNFKEQ. CDR3 protein: CASSQGPAVTGANTGELFF. CDR3 in DNA: TGTGCCAGCAGCCAAGGGCCCGCGGTGACAGGAGCGAACACCGGGGAGCTGTTTTTT.

V and J are TRBV7-2 and TRBJ1-3; D is unresolved. Looked up from germline, CDR1 is SGHTA and CDR2 is FQGNSA. V lost 4 bases and J lost 2, with 12 bases in between. The CDR3 extends over 15 amino acids. The CDR3 DNA sequence: TGTGCCAGCAGCTCCCCGGCGGGAACTGGAAACACCATATATTTT. Amino acid sequence: CASSSPAGTGNTIYF.

This clonotype was counted ten times or more. The rearrangement joins TRBV3-1 to TRBJ2-5, with 7 nucleotides matching TRBD1. Germline assignment: CDR1 LGHDT and CDR2 YNNKEL (reference sequence). J was trimmed by 6 bases and V by 1 base; bases with no gene match: 5. The length of the CDR3 is 14 residues. The CDR3 nucleotides read TGTGCCAGCAGCCAAGGGGACAGCCCAAAGACCCAGTACTTC. Translation: CASSQGDSPKTQYF.

This clonotype was observed a handful of times. The chain links TRBV20-1 to TRBJ2-7; 7 nucleotides line up with TRBD2. Germline values: CDR1 DFQATT, CDR2 SNEGSKA (reference sequence). V trimming: 6 bases; J trimming: 9 bases; junction bases outside the gene matches: 14. This CDR3 contains 13 residues. CDR3 in amino acids: CSAILASMYRQYF. DNA of the CDR3: TGCAGTGCCATACTAGCGTCGATGTATCGGCAGTACTTC.

A few counts support this clonotype. The CDR3 protein is CAWSAAFGTPSSKGGYTF. The CDR3 bases are TGTGCCTGGAGCGCGGCTTTCGGGACACCGTCTTCAAAGGGCGGCTACACCTTC. The J gene is TRBJ1-2, the V gene TRBV30; possibly TRBD1 for D (6 bases). Trimming took 3 bases from V and 8 from J, leaving 31 bases between them. CDR3 length equals 18 residues. CDR1 is GTSNPN, CDR2 SVGIG, per germline (reference sequence).

To note about this clonotype: A much larger clone differs from this one at a single base, so this may be a read error. The J gene is TRBJ2-7, the V gene TRBV4-1, with 8 positions matching TRBD1. The CDR3 totals 15 residues. J gave up 2 bases and V 8 bases, and 11 bases lay outside the gene matches. Germline CDR1 and CDR2: MGHRA and YSYEKL. For the CDR3, the DNA is TGCGCCAGCGGCACCGGGACAGGCCGGGCCTACGAGCAGTACTTC. This codes for CASGTGTGRAYEQYF.